This T cell receptor (beta chain) was found in a study of cytomegalovirus exposure and HLA in healthy donors. Study observations and caveats: In vitro checks showed that three CMV-associated chains really do target CMV antigens. It was reported that the classifier diagnosed cytomegalovirus status with high specificity and sensitivity in both the original and validation cohorts.

Measured with immunoSEQ multiplex PCR; TCRdb has only the in-frame clones, and not every one. The repertoire has 200,000 or so clones, 75% to 95% of them found once; the top ten carry more than 1%. With respect to this clone: Its antigen is unknown.

Germline V lookup: CDR1 MDHEN, CDR2 SYDVKM. This CDR3 is built from 13 residues. Trimming cost V 8 bases and J 3 bases; bases outside gene matches: 5. Input material: PBMCs. The chain has TRBV28 and TRBJ1-1; 8 bases agree with TRBD1. This clonotype was obtained from a woman between 18 and 30 years old in good health and CMV-seronegative. The CDR3 loop is CASGQGRHTEAFF. Written as DNA, the CDR3 is TGTGCCAGCGGACAGGGTAGGCACACTGAAGCTTTCTTT.